The sequence of this T cell receptor (beta chain) was determined in a study of CXCR3-negative and CXCR3-positive naive CD8 T cells. UMI-labeled TRB cDNA libraries were prepared by 5' RACE. TCRdb reprocessed the 5' RACE reads, with one entry per CDR3 protein and no DNA. The listing records about 130,000 distinct CDR3 sequences. The CDR3 totals 17 residues. Germline lookup yields CDR1 SGDLS and CDR2 YYNGEE. Material: naive CXCR3- CD8+ T cells from blood. Indicated subset: CD45RO-CCR7+CD27+CD95- naive CD8+ T cells lacking CXCR3 (TNR3-). This sequence was found in a human donor in good health. Some clones in this sample may be carry-over from other donors' samples. The gene calls are TRBV9 and TRBJ2-1; TCRdb's D gene call, TRBD2, goes unchecked for lack of DNA. The CDR3 reads CASSLASGGTSYNEQFF.